This TCR beta chain was captured by sequencing in a study of post-analysis software for immune sequencing data. Overall study: In terms of disease course, relapsing-remitting, secondary progressive and progressive-relapsing multiple sclerosis were included. General study points: Elevated frequency relative to controls characterized four to six TRBV segments in patients, TRBV5-6, TRBV5-1 and TRBV20-1 among them. People with multiple sclerosis had a significantly lower normalized Chao1 diversity than controls did. F-measure co-clustering was strong for batch-matched samples.

The CDR3 is made up of 15 amino acids. In regard to this clonotype: No antigen is known for it. Compared with germline, one end of the junction differs, possibly owing to a read error.

Built from TCR beta cDNA, the libraries had unique molecular identifiers in them. TCRdb passed the PCR reads through MiXCR, listing each CDR3 protein once. The sample records approximately 730,000 distinct CDR3 sequences, about 32% being singletons. The sequencing sample was made of blood. This clonotype was obtained from a girl between 10 and 17 years old with multiple sclerosis. V is TRBV12-3 or TRBV12-4 and J is TRBJ2-3, with 10 bases matching TRBD2. The CDR3 loop is CASSLAGGGADAQYF. CDR3 nucleotide sequence: TGTGCCAGCAGCTTAGCGGGAGGTGGCGCAGATGCGCAGTATTTT.